The 7 T cell receptor beta chains reported below all come from one sample, sequenced in a study of T cell repertoires in cytomegalovirus infection. MiXCR was run by TCRdb on the reads, yielding one entry per CDR3 protein. The table lists approximately 350,000 distinct CDR3 sequences, about 35% of them singletons, with less than 15% in the top ten. Their target antigens are unknown. The source material was cultured PBMCs, sampled from culture after CMV antigen stimulation. The receptors were sampled from a human donor in good health (CMV status not recorded). Some clones in this sample may be carry-over from other donors' samples.

The rearrangement joins TRBV9 to TRBJ2-1; a possible D gene is TRBD2 (6 bases). Germline V lookup: CDR1 SGDLS, CDR2 YYNGEE. Trimming pared 0 bases from V and 9 bases from J, leaving 13 bases between. The CDR3 is 14 amino acids. The chain's CDR3 is CASSVGGTFGEQFF. DNA for the CDR3: TGTGCCAGCAGCGTAGGCGGGACGTTCGGTGAGCAGTTCTTC.

This clonotype was recorded a few times. The chain carries TRBV10-1 and TRBJ1-1; D may be TRBD1 (6 bases). Per the germline V gene, CDR1 is WNHNN and CDR2 is SYGVQD (reference sequence). The CDR3 length is 16 residues. The V and J ends lost 3 bases and 11 bases respectively, with 25 bases between them. In DNA form, the CDR3 reads TGCGCCAGCAGTGATGTCTTGCGGATGCAGGGGTCGTACGCTTTCTTT. Translation: CASSDVLRMQGSYAFF.

This sequence joins TRBV24-1 and TRBJ1-5, with no clear D. The ends were cut back, 1 base at V and 4 bases at J, with 4 bases in the middle. Germline assignment: CDR1 KGHDR and CDR2 SFDVKD. CDR3 length: 13 residues. The CDR3 bases are TGTGCCACCAGTGATTTCTCAAATCAGCCCCAGCATTTT. Its protein is CATSDFSNQPQHF.

This clonotype was picked up a small number of times. V and J are TRBV7-2 and TRBJ2-5, with a possible D match to TRBD1 (6 bases). The CDR3 is 13 residues long. Germline CDR1 and CDR2: SGHTA and FQGNSA. V lost 6 bases and J lost 5, with 13 bases in between. The CDR3 coding sequence is TGTGCCAGCAGACTACAGGGTACCGAGACCCAGTACTTC. This translates into CASRLQGTETQYF.

This clonotype was seen repeatedly, ten times or more. CDR3 residues: CASSSTSGNTGNEQFF. For the CDR3, the DNA is TGTGCCAGCAGCTCGACTAGCGGAAACACAGGGAATGAGCAGTTCTTC. The chain uses TRBV7-2 and TRBJ2-1; 9 bases match TRBD2. There are 16 residues in the CDR3. The germline CDR1 and CDR2 sequences are SGHTA and FQGNSA. Trimming took 4 bases from V and 7 from J; bases not matched to a gene: 11.

This clonotype was seen more than once but under ten times. V is TRBV20-1 and J is TRBJ2-7; TRBD1 or TRBD2 may be the D gene (5 bases each). Germline CDR1 and CDR2: DFQATT and SNEGSKA (reference sequence). The CDR3 contains 14 residues. V lost 6 bases and J 4 bases, leaving 19 bases between the germline ends. CDR3: CSAQDGTQPYEQYF. The CDR3 DNA reads TGCAGTGCCCAGGACGGGACCCAGCCTTACGAGCAGTACTTC.

In its sample, this clonotype was seen a few times. The chain employs TRBV28 and TRBJ2-4; D may be TRBD1 or TRBD2 (5 bases each). The CDR3 contains 17 residues. V lost 1 base to trimming and J lost 1 base, with 14 bases between them. In germline, CDR1 is MDHEN, CDR2 SYDVKM. The CDR3 sequence: CASSLFFSEGAKNIQYF. The CDR3 DNA sequence: TGTGCCAGCAGTTTATTCTTCTCAGAGGGGGCCAAAAACATTCAGTACTTC.